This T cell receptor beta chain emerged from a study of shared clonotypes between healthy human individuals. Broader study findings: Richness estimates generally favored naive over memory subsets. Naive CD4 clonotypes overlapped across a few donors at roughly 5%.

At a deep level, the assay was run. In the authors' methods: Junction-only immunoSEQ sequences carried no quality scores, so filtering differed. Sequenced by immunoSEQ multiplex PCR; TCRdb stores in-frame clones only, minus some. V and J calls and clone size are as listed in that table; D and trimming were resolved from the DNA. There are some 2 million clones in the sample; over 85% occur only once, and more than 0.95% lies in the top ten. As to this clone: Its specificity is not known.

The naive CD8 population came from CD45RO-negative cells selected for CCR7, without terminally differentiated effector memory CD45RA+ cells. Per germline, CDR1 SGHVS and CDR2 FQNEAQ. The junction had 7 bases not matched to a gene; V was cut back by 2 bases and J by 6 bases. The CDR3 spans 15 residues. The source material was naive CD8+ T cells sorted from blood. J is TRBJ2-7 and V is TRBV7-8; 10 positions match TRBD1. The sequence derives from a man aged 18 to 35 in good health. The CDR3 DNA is TGTGCCAGCAGCTTATCGGGACAGGGGAAAAGCGAGCAGTACTTC. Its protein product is CASSLSGQGKSEQYF.